This T cell receptor (beta chain) emerged from a study of blood T cell repertoires in COVID-19. Across the study: Whether acute or convalescent, the COVID-19 samples came from the United States, Italy and Spain. T cells, B-cell-depleted T cells, or PBMCs provided the cDNA or gDNA that served as material.

In the source study's methods: Counts of nucleated cells, estimated from reference gene primer amplification, were obtained. Repertoires were generated with immunoSEQ multiplex PCR, while TCRdb's copy carries only in-frame clones and drops some. Clone size and the V and J calls come from that table; the DNA yielded D and trimming. Among around 250,000 clones listed, around nine tenths were seen once. CDR1 is MDHEN and CDR2 is SYDVKM in the germline V gene. This CDR3 has 14 amino acids. The V end lost 9 bases, the J end lost 4 bases, and 16 bases lay between the germline ends. Followed longitudinally, the Seattle patients had been enrolled during active infection.

The chain carries TRBV28 and TRBJ1-5; D gene uncertain. Sequences were obtained from peripheral blood. The TCR sequence derives from a woman in her seventies with COVID-19, enrolled during active disease. CDR3 sequence: CARHAETGNQPQHF. The CDR3 region has the DNA TGTGCCAGGCACGCGGAGACGGGAAATCAGCCCCAGCATTTT.